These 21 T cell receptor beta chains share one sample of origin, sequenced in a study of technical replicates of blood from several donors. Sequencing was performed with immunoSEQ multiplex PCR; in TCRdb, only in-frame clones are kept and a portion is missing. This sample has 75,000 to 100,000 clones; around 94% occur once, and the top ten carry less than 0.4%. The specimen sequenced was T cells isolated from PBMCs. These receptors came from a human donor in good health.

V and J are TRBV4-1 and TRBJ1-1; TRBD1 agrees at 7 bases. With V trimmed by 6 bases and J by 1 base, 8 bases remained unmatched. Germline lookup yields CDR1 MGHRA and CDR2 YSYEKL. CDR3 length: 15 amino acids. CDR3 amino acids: CASSDRNRGNTEAFF. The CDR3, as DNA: TGCGCCAGCAGTGACAGGAACAGGGGGAACACTGAAGCTTTCTTT.

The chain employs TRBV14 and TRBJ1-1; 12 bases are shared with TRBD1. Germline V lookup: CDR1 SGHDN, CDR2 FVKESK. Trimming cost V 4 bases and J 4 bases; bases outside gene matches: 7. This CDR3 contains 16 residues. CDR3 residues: CASSLRDRGPSTEAFF. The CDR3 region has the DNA TGTGCCAGCAGCCTAAGGGACAGGGGGCCCAGCACTGAAGCTTTCTTT. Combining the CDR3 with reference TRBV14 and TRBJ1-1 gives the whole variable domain EAGVTQFPSHSVIEKGQTVTLRCDPISGHDNLYWYRRVMGKEIKFLLHFVKESKQDESGMPNNRFLAERTGGTYSTLKVQPAELEDSGVYFCASSLRDRGPSTEAFFGQGTRLTVV.

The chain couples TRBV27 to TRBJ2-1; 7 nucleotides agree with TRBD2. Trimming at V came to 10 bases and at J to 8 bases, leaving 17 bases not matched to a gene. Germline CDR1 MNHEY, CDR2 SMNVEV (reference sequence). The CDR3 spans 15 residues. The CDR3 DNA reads TGTGCCACCTCGGAAGCGGGGAGGAAACGTCATGAGCAGTTCTTC. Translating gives CATSEAGRKRHEQFF.

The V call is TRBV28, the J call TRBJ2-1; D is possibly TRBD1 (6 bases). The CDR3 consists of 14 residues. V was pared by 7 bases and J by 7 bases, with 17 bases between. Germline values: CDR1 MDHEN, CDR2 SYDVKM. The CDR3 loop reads CASNLAGEGNEQFF. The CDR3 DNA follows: TGTGCCAGCAATCTAGCAGGGGAAGGTAATGAGCAGTTCTTC. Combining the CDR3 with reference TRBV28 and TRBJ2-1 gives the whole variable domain DVKVTQSSRYLVKRTGEKVFLECVQDMDHENMFWYRQDPGLGLRLIYFSYDVKMKEKGDIPEGYSVSREKKERFSLILESASTNQTSMYLCASNLAGEGNEQFFGPGTRLTVL.

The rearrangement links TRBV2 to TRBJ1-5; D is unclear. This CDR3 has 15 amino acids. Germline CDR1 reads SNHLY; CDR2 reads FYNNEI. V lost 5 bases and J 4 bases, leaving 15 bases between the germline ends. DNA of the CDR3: TGTGCCAGCAGTTCTTCTCGGGGTCTTAATCAGCCCCAGCATTTT. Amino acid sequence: CASSSSRGLNQPQHF.

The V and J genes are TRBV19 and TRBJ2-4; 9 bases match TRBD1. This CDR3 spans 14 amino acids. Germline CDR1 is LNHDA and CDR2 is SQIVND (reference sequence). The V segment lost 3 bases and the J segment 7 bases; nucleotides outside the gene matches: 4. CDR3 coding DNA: TGTGCCAGTAGTATTGGGACAGGGAGGAACATTCAGTACTTC. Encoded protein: CASSIGTGRNIQYF. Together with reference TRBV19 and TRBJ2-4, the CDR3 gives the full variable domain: DGGITQSPKYLFRKEGQNVTLSCEQNLNHDAMYWYRQDPGQGLRLIYYSQIVNDFQKGDIAEGYSVSREKKESFPLTVTSAQKNPTAFYLCASSIGTGRNIQYFGAGTRLSVL.

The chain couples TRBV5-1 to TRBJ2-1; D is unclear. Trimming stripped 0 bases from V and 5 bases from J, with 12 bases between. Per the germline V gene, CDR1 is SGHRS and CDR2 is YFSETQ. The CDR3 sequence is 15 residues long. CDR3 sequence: CASSLVGGSDNEQFF. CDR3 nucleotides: TGCGCCAGCAGCTTGGTTGGCGGCTCGGACAATGAGCAGTTCTTC. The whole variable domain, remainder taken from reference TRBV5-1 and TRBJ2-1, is KAGVTQTPRYLIKTRGQQVTLSCSPISGHRSVSWYQQTPGQGLQFLFEYFSETQRNKGNFPGRFSGRQFSNSRSEMNVSTLELGDSALYLCASSLVGGSDNEQFFGPGTRLTVL.

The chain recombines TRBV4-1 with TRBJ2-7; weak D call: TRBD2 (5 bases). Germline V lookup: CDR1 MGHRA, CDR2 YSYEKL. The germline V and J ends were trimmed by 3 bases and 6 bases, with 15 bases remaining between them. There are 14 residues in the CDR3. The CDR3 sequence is CASSQVRAGGEQYF. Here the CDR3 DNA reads TGCGCCAGCAGCCAGGTTAGGGCAGGAGGCGAGCAGTACTTC.

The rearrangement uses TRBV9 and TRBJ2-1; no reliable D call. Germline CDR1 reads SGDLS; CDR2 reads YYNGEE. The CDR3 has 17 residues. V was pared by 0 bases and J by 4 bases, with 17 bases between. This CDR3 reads CASSVEPAGPGYNEQFF. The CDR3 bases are TGTGCCAGCAGCGTAGAGCCTGCAGGCCCCGGATACAATGAGCAGTTCTTC. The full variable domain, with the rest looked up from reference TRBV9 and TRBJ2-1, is DSGVTQTPKHLITATGQRVTLRCSPRSGDLSVYWYQQSLDQGLQFLIQYYNGEERAKGNILERFSAQQFPDLHSELNLSSLELGDSALYFCASSVEPAGPGYNEQFFGPGTRLTVL.

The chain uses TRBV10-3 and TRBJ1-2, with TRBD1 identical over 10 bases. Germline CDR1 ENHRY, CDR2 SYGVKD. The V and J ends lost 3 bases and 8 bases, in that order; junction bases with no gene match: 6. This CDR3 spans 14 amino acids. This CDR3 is CAISETGTGEGYTF. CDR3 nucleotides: TGTGCCATCAGTGAAACCGGGACAGGGGAAGGCTACACCTTC.

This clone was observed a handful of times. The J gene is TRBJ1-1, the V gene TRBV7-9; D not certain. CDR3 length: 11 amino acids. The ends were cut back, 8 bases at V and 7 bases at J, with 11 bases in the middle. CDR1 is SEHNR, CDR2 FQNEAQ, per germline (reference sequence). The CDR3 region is CASSRTLEAFF. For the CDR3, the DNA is TGTGCCAGCTCTAGAACCCTTGAAGCTTTCTTT. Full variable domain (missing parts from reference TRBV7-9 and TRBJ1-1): DTGVSQNPRHKITKRGQNVTFRCDPISEHNRLYWYRQTLGQGPEFLTYFQNEAQLEKSRLLSDRFSAERPKGSFSTLEIQRTEQGDSAMYLCASSRTLEAFFGQGTRLTVV.

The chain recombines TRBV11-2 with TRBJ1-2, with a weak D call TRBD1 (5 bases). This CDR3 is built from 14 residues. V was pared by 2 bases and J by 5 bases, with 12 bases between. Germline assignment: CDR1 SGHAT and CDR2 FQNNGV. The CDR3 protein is CASSLNMGGYGYTF. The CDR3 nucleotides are TGTGCCAGCAGCTTAAATATGGGGGGGTATGGCTACACCTTC.

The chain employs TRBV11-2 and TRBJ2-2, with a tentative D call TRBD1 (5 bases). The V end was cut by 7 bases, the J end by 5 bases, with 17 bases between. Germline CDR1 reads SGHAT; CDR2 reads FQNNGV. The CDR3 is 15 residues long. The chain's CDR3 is CASTILRGSTGELFF. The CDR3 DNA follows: TGTGCCAGCACCATATTAAGGGGAAGTACCGGGGAGCTGTTTTTT.

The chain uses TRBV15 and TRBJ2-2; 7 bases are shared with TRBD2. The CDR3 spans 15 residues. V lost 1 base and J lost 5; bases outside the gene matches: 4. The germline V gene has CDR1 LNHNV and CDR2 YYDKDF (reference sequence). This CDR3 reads CATSRGTSWTGELFF. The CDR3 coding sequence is TGTGCCACCAGCAGAGGGACTAGTTGGACCGGGGAGCTGTTTTTT.

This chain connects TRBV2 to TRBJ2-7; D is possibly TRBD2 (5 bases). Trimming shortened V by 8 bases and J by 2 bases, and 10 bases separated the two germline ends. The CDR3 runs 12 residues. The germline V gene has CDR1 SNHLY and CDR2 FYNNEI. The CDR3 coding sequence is TGTGCCAGCCACGGACTGGCCTACGAGCAGTACTTC. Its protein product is CASHGLAYEQYF.

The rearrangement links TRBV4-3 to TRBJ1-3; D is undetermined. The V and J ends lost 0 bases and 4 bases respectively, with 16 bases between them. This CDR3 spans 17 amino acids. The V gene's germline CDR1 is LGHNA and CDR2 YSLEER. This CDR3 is CASSQDLPGWSGNTIYF. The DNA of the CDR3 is TGCGCCAGCAGCCAAGATCTGCCAGGATGGTCGGGAAACACCATATATTTT.

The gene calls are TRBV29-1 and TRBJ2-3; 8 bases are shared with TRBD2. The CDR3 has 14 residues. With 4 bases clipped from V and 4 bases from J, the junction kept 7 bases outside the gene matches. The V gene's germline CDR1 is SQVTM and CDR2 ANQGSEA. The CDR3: CSVAFSGVADTQYF. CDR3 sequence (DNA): TGCAGCGTTGCATTTAGCGGGGTTGCAGATACGCAGTATTTT.

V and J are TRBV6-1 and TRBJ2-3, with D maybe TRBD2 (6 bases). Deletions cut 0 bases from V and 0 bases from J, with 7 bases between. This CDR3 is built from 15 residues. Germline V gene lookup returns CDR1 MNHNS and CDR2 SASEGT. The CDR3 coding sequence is TGTGCCAGCAGTGAAGCCGGGGGTAGCACAGATACGCAGTATTTT. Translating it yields CASSEAGGSTDTQYF.

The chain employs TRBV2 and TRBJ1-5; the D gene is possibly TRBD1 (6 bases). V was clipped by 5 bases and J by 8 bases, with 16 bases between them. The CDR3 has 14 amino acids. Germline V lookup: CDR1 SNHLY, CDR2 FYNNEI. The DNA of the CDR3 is TGTGCCAGCAGTAGGACAGCAGGGTTTGAGCCCCAGCATTTT. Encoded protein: CASSRTAGFEPQHF. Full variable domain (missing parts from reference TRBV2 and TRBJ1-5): EPEVTQTPSHQVTQMGQEVILRCVPISNHLYFYWYRQILGQKVEFLVSFYNNEISEKSEIFDDQFSVERPDGSNFTLKIRSTKLEDSAMYFCASSRTAGFEPQHFGDGTRLSIL.

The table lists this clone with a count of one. The DNA of the CDR3 is TGTGCCAGCAGCCGTGGACTACTAACCTACAATGAGCAGTTCTTC. Translating it yields CASSRGLLTYNEQFF. The chain employs TRBV14 and TRBJ2-1; TRBD2 might be the D (6 bases). V shed 4 bases and J shed 2 bases, with 12 bases lying between them. Germline V gives CDR1 SGHDN, CDR2 FVKESK. CDR3 length: 15 residues. Supplemented by reference TRBV14 and TRBJ2-1, the full variable domain reads EAGVTQFPSHSVIEKGQTVTLRCDPISGHDNLYWYRRVMGKEIKFLLHFVKESKQDESGMPNNRFLAERTGGTYSTLKVQPAELEDSGVYFCASSRGLLTYNEQFFGPGTRLTVL.

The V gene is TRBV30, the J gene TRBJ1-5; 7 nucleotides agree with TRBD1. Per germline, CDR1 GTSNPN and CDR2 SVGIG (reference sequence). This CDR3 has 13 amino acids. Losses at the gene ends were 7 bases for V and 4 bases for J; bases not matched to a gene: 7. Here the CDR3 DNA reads TGTGCCTCCGCCGGGACAGCGAATCAGCCCCAGCATTTT. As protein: CASAGTANQPQHF.